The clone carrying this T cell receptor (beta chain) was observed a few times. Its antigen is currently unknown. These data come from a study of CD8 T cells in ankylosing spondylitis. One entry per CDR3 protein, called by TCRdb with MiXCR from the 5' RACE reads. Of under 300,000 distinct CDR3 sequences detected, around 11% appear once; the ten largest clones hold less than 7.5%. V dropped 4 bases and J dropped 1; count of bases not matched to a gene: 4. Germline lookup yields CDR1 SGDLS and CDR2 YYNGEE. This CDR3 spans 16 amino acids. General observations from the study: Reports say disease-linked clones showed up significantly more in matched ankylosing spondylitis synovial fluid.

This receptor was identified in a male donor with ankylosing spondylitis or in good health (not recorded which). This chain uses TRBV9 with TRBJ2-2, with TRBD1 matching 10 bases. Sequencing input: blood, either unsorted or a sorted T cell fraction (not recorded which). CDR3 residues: CASSPRTGGNTGELFF. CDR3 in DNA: TGTGCCAGCAGCCCACGGACAGGGGGGAACACCGGGGAGCTGTTTTTT.